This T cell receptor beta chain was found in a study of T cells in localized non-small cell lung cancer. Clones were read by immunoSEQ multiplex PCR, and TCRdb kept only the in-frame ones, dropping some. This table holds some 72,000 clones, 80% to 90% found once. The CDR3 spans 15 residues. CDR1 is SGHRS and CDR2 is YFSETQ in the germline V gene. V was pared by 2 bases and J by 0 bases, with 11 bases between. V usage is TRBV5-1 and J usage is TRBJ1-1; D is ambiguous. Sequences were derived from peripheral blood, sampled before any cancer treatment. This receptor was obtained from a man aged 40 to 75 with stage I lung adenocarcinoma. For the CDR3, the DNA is TGCGCCAGCAGCTTAGGAGAGTTCATGAACACTGAAGCTTTCTTT. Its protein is CASSLGEFMNTEAFF.